Sequencing of this TCR beta chain was carried out in a study of T cells in Graves' hyperthyroidism and ophthalmopathy. CDR3 length: 14 amino acids. Criteria for exclusion of patients were uncontrolled infection, other autoimmune disease, pregnancy or lactation. In this sample, this clonotype turned up a few times. Researchers amplified the TCR beta CDR3 regions from RNA transcripts. TCR CDR3 regions were first amplified by RT-PCR with HTBI primers. In TCRdb, the multiplex PCR reads were re-called with MiXCR into one record per CDR3 protein. Seen here are around 370,000 distinct CDR3 sequences, 15% to 20% observed once, and the top ten hold 35% to 45%.

Sequencing used blood. The origin of this receptor is a young man with Graves' ophthalmopathy. The chain recombines TRBV12-3 or TRBV12-4 with TRBJ2-7; the match to TRBD2 covers 8 bases. CDR3 amino acids: CGSRRGGEGFEQYF. For the CDR3, the DNA is TGTGGATCCCGCCGGGGGGGGGAGGGGTTCGAGCAGTACTTC.